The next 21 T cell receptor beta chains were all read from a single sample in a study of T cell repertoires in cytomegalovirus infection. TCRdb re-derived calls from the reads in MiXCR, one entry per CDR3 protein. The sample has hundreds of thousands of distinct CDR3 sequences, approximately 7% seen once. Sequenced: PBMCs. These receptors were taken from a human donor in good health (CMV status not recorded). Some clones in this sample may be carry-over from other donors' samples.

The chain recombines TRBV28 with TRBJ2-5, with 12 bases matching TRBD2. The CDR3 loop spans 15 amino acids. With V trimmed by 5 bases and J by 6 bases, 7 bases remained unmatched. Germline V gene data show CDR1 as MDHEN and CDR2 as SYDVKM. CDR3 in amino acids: CASSPLAGGPKTQYF. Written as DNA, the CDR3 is TGTGCCAGCAGTCCACTAGCGGGGGGCCCGAAGACCCAGTACTTC.

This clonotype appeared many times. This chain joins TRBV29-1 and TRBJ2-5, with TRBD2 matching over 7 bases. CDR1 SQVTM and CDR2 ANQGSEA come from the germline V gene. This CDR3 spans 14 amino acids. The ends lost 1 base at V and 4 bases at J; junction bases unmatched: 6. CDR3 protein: CSVEVGTNLETQYF. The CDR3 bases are TGCAGCGTTGAAGTCGGGACTAACTTAGAGACCCAGTACTTC.

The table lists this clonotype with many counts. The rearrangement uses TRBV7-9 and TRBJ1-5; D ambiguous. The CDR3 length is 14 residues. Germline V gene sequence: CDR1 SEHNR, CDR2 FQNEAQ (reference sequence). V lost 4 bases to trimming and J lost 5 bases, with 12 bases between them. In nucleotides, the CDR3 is TGTGCCAGCAGCTCAGTCCGTCCCGATCAGCCCCAGCATTTT. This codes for CASSSVRPDQPQHF.

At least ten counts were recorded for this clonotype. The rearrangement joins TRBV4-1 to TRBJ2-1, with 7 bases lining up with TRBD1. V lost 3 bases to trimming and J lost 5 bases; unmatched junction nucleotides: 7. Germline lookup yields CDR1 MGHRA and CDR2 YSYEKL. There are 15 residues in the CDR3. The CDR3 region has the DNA TGCGCCAGCAGCCAGGCCGGGACAGCCAACAATGAGCAGTTCTTC. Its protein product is CASSQAGTANNEQFF.

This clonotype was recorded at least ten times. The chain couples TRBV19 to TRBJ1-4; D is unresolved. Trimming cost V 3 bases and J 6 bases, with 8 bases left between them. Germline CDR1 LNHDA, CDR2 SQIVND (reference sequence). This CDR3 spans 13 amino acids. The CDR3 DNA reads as TGTGCCAGTAGTATTGGGCAAGATGAAAAACTGTTTTTT. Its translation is CASSIGQDEKLFF. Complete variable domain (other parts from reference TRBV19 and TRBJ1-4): DGGITQSPKYLFRKEGQNVTLSCEQNLNHDAMYWYRQDPGQGLRLIYYSQIVNDFQKGDIAEGYSVSREKKESFPLTVTSAQKNPTAFYLCASSIGQDEKLFFGSGTQLSVL.

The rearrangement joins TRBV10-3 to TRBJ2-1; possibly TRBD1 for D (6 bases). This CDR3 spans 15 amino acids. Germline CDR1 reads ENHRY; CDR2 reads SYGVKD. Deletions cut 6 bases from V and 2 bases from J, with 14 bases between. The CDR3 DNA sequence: TGTGCCATCAGCGCAGGGGATGTAGCCTACAATGAGCAGTTCTTC. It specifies CAISAGDVAYNEQFF.

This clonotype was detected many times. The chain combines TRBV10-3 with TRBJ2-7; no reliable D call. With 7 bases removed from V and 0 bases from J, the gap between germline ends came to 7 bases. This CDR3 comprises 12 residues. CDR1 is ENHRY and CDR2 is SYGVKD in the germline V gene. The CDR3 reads CAIMGNSYEQYF. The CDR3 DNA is TGTGCCATCATGGGGAACTCCTACGAGCAGTACTTC.

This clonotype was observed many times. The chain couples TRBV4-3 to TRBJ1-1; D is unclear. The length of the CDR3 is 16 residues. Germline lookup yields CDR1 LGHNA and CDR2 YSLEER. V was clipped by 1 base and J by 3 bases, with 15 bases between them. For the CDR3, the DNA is TGCGCCAGCAGCCAAGGTTTTGGCCCCCTGGACACTGAAGCTTTCTTT. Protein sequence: CASSQGFGPLDTEAFF.

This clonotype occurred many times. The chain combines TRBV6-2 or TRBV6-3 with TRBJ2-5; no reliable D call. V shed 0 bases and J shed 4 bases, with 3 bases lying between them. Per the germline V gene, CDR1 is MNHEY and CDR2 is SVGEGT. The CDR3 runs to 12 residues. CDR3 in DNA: TGTGCCAGCAGTTACTCTGGAGAGACCCAGTACTTC. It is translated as CASSYSGETQYF.

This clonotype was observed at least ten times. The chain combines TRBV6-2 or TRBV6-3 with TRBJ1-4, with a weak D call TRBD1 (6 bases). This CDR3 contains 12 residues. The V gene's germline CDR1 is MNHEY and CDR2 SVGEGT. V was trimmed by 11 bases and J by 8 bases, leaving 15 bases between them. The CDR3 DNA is TGTGCCGCAGCACCGAGGGGGGAAAAACTGTTTTTT. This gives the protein CAAAPRGEKLFF.

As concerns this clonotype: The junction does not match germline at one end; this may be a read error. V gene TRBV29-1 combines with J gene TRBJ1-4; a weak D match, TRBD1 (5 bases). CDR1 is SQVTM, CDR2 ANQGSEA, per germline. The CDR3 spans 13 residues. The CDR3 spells CCVPGPLGEKLFF. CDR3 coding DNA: TGCTGCGTTCCGGGACCACTGGGTGAAAAACTGTTTTTT.

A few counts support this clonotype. In DNA, the CDR3 is TGCGCCAGCAGAGAAGGGTCGGGGAACACTGAAGCTTTCTTT. It is translated as CASREGSGNTEAFF. This chain links TRBV5-1 with TRBJ1-1; no reliable D call. The CDR3 spans 14 residues. Germline V gene sequence: CDR1 SGHRS, CDR2 YFSETQ. Trimming left V 5 bases short and J 1 base short, with 12 bases between.

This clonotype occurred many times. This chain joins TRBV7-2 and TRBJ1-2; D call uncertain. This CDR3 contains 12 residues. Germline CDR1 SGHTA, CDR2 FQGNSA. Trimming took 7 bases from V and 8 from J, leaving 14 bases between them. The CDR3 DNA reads TGTGCCAGCACCTTCATAGGAGAAGGCTACACCTTC. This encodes CASTFIGEGYTF.

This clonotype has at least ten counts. DNA of the CDR3: TGTGCCAGCAGCTCCAGGGGAACCGGCACCCTGTATAATTCACCCCTCCACTTT. Its translation: CASSSRGTGTLYNSPLHF. The V call is TRBV7-2, the J call TRBJ1-6; TRBD1 is a possible D gene (6 bases). The length of the CDR3 is 18 residues. V lost 4 bases to trimming and J lost 4 bases, with 20 bases between them. Per the germline V gene, CDR1 is SGHTA and CDR2 is FQGNSA.

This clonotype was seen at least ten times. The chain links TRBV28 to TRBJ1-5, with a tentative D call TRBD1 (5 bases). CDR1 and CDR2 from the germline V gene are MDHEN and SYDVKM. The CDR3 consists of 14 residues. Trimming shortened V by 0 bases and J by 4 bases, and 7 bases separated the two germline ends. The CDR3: CASSLWGGNQPQHF. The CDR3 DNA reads TGTGCCAGCAGTTTATGGGGGGGAAATCAGCCCCAGCATTTT.

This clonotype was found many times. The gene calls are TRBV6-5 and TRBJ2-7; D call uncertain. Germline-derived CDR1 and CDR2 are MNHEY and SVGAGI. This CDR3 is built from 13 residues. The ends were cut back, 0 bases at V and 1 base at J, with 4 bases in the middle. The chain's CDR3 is CASSYSGSYEQYF. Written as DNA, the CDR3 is TGTGCCAGCAGTTACTCGGGGTCCTACGAGCAGTACTTC.

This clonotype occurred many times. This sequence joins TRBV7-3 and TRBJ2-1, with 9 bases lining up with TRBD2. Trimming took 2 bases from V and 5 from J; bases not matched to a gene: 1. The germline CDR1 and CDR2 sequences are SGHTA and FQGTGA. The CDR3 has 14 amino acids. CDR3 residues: CASSLAGGNNEQFF. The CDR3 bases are TGTGCCAGCAGCTTAGCGGGGGGGAACAATGAGCAGTTCTTC.

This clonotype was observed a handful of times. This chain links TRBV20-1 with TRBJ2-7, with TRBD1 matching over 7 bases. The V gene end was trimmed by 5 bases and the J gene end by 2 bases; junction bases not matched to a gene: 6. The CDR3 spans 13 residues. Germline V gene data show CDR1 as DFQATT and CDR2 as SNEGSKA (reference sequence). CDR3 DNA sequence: TGCAGTGCTGCCGGGACAGTCGCCTACGAGCAGTACTTC. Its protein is CSAAGTVAYEQYF.

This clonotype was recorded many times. The CDR3 coding sequence is TGTGCCAGCAGCCCACAAAGCACAGATACGCAGTATTTT. This encodes CASSPQSTDTQYF. The chain recombines TRBV7-2 with TRBJ2-3; D uncertain. The V and J ends lost 5 bases and 0 bases respectively, with 6 bases between them. Per the germline V gene, CDR1 is SGHTA and CDR2 is FQGNSA. This CDR3 has 13 amino acids. Looking up the rest from reference TRBV7-2 and TRBJ2-3 gives the full variable domain: GAGVSQSPSNKVTEKGKDVELRCDPISGHTALYWYRQSLGQGLEFLIYFQGNSAPDKSGLPSDRFSAERTGGSVSTLTIQRTQQEDSAVYLCASSPQSTDTQYFGPGTRLTVL.

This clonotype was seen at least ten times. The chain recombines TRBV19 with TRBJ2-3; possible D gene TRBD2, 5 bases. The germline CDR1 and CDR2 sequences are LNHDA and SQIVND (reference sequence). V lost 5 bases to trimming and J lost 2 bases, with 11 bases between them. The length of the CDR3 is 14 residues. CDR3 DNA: TGTGCCAGTAGTGGCGGACTGTCCACAGATACGCAGTATTTT. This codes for CASSGGLSTDTQYF.

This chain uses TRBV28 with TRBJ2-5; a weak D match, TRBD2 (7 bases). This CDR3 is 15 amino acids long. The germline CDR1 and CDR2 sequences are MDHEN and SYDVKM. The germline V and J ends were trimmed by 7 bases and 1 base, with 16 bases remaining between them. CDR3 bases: TGTGCCAGCATTGGGGCGGGGGCGAGCCAAGAGACCCAGTACTTC. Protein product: CASIGAGASQETQYF.